Following are 19 T cell receptor beta chains from one sample sequenced in a study of blood T cell repertoires in COVID-19. Here immunoSEQ multiplex PCR was the method, and the copy in TCRdb shows in-frame clones only, minus some. The sample consists of roughly 75,000 clones, 81% of them appearing once. The sample was peripheral blood. The receptors here all came from a woman in her seventies with acute or convalescent COVID-19.

The V and J genes are TRBV27 and TRBJ2-2; weak D call: TRBD1 (5 bases). V lost 1 base and J lost 0, with 9 bases in between. The CDR3 spans 16 residues. Germline values: CDR1 MNHEY, CDR2 SMNVEV (reference sequence). The CDR3 nucleotides are TGTGCCAGCAGTTTATATGGGGCGCCGAACACCGGGGAGCTGTTTTTT. Amino acids: CASSLYGAPNTGELFF.

The chain couples TRBV10-3 to TRBJ2-5, with no clear D. The germline gives CDR1 ENHRY, CDR2 SYGVKD. Trimming pared 10 bases from V and 1 base from J, leaving 7 bases between. The length of the CDR3 is 11 residues. This CDR3 reads CATRSQETQYF. The CDR3 DNA sequence: TGTGCCACCCGGTCCCAAGAGACCCAGTACTTC.

The chain recombines TRBV29-1 with TRBJ2-1, with D possibly being TRBD1 (6 bases). Trimming removed 4 bases from V and 6 bases from J, with 13 bases in between. The CDR3 extends over 13 amino acids. Germline loops: CDR1 SQVTM, CDR2 ANQGSEA. This CDR3 is CSVAAGVVNEQFF. CDR3 bases: TGCAGCGTTGCTGCAGGGGTTGTCAATGAGCAGTTCTTC.

This chain joins TRBV19 and TRBJ2-1; 7 positions match TRBD1. V gave up 5 bases and J gave up 0 bases; unmatched junction bases: 4. The germline V gene has CDR1 LNHDA and CDR2 SQIVND (reference sequence). The length of the CDR3 is 15 residues. This CDR3 reads CASSPTGISYNEQFF. DNA for the CDR3: TGTGCCAGTAGTCCGACAGGGATCTCCTACAATGAGCAGTTCTTC.

V usage is TRBV6-2 or TRBV6-3 and J usage is TRBJ2-1; TRBD2 agrees at 9 bases. CDR3 length: 15 amino acids. Germline V lookup: CDR1 MNHEY, CDR2 SVGEGT. V trimming: 4 bases; J trimming: 9 bases; junction bases outside the gene matches: 10. This CDR3 reads CASSFSGRELGEQFF. The CDR3, as DNA: TGTGCCAGCAGTTTTAGCGGGAGAGAACTCGGTGAGCAGTTCTTC.

The CDR3 reads CASRLGQVTEAFF. DNA of the CDR3: TGTGCCAGCAGATTGGGACAGGTCACTGAAGCTTTCTTT. The rearrangement joins TRBV6-5 to TRBJ1-1, with 8 bases that match TRBD1. V lost 6 bases, J lost 4 bases, and 4 bases stayed unmatched. The CDR3 has 13 residues. Germline V gene sequence: CDR1 MNHEY, CDR2 SVGAGI.

The V and J genes are TRBV7-8 and TRBJ1-5; D uncertain. V was shortened by 4 bases and J by 0 bases, with 7 bases between the two germline ends. Germline V CDR1 and CDR2: SGHVS, FQNEAQ. CDR3 length: 14 residues. In DNA, the CDR3 is TGTGCCAGCAGCTACACCGATAGCAATCAGCCCCAGCATTTT. Protein product: CASSYTDSNQPQHF.

This clone was observed a single time. The CDR3 is CASSIDEGNIQYF. The DNA for the CDR3 is TGTGCCAGTAGTATAGACGAGGGAAACATTCAGTACTTC. The V gene is TRBV19, the J gene TRBJ2-4; maybe TRBD2 (5 bases). CDR1 is LNHDA and CDR2 is SQIVND in the germline V gene (reference sequence). The V and J ends lost 0 bases and 6 bases respectively, with 6 bases between them. This CDR3 region has 13 residues.

V and J are TRBV28 and TRBJ2-7; 7 bases fit TRBD1. Per germline, CDR1 MDHEN and CDR2 SYDVKM. The CDR3 spans 15 residues. V lost 6 bases, J lost 5 bases, and 13 bases stayed unmatched. DNA for the CDR3: TGTGCCAGCAGCAGGGGTACAGGGGATTTCCACGAGCAGTACTTC. Its translation: CASSRGTGDFHEQYF. The variable domain in full, completed from reference TRBV28 and TRBJ2-7, reads DVKVTQSSRYLVKRTGEKVFLECVQDMDHENMFWYRQDPGLGLRLIYFSYDVKMKEKGDIPEGYSVSREKKERFSLILESASTNQTSMYLCASSRGTGDFHEQYFGPGTRLTVT.

The chain couples TRBV11-3 to TRBJ2-7; D may be TRBD1 (6 bases). This CDR3 is built from 13 residues. With 4 bases removed from V and 2 bases from J, the gap between germline ends came to 9 bases. CDR1 and CDR2 (germline): SGHNT, YENEEA. In DNA form, the CDR3 reads TGTGCCAGCAGCTCAGGGGCTGCCTACGAGCAGTACTTC. Translated, it gives CASSSGAAYEQYF. Filled out from reference TRBV11-3 and TRBJ2-7, the complete variable domain reads EAGVVQSPRYKIIEKKQPVAFWCNPISGHNTLYWYLQNLGQGPELLIRYENEEAVDDSQLPKDRFSAERLKGVDSTLKIQPAELGDSAVYLCASSSGAAYEQYFGPGTRLTVT.

J is TRBJ2-5 and V is TRBV5-1; a possible D gene is TRBD1 (6 bases). Germline V gene sequence: CDR1 SGHRS, CDR2 YFSETQ. The V end was cut by 0 bases, the J end by 5 bases, with 11 bases between. CDR3 length equals 14 residues. The CDR3 coding sequence is TGCGCCAGCAGCTTGGGTTGGGGGCGGGAGACCCAGTACTTC. It codes for CASSLGWGRETQYF.

The chain joins TRBV2 to TRBJ2-7; 7 bases are shared with TRBD1. This CDR3 comprises 12 residues. The J segment lost 2 bases and the V segment lost 6 bases, leaving 1 base of the junction unmatched. Germline V lookup: CDR1 SNHLY, CDR2 FYNNEI. The CDR3 nucleotides read TGTGCCAGCAGGGGACAGCCCTACGAGCAGTACTTC. It specifies CASRGQPYEQYF.

The chain links TRBV27 to TRBJ2-1; D is undetermined. Germline CDR1 reads MNHEY; CDR2 reads SMNVEV (reference sequence). This CDR3 region has 16 residues. Trimming left V 3 bases short and J 0 bases short, with 12 bases between. CDR3 residues: CASSFLPQVSYNEQFF. The CDR3 region has the DNA TGTGCCAGCAGTTTCCTCCCCCAGGTCTCCTACAATGAGCAGTTCTTC.

The J gene is TRBJ2-2, the V gene TRBV27; 7 bases are shared with TRBD1. The CDR3 runs to 15 residues. Unmatched junction bases numbered 7, after V lost 5 bases and J lost 4 bases. Germline assignment: CDR1 MNHEY and CDR2 SMNVEV (reference sequence). Here the CDR3 DNA reads TGTGCCAGCAGTACGACAGGGTTGGGCACCGGGGAGCTGTTTTTT. Translated, it gives CASSTTGLGTGELFF.

This rearrangement joins TRBV5-8 to TRBJ1-5, with D possibly being TRBD1 (5 bases). CDR3 length: 13 residues. Germline CDR1 reads SGHTS; CDR2 reads YDEGEE. V was pared by 4 bases and J by 5 bases, with 10 bases between. CDR3 coding DNA: TGTGCCAGCAGCCGCGGGGGTGATCAGCCCCAGCATTTT. Its translation: CASSRGGDQPQHF.

The genes are TRBV19 and TRBJ1-4, with unresolved D. Per germline, CDR1 LNHDA and CDR2 SQIVND (reference sequence). CDR3 length: 16 residues. Trimming took 3 bases from V and 5 from J, leaving 16 bases between them. The CDR3 spells CASSMIRTGGNEKLFF. For the CDR3, the DNA is TGTGCCAGTAGTATGATAAGGACCGGAGGGAATGAAAAACTGTTTTTT.

This chain connects TRBV2 to TRBJ2-1, with TRBD1 matching 9 bases. CDR3 length: 11 amino acids. The junction had 4 bases not matched to a gene; V was cut back by 6 bases and J by 13 bases. Germline V lookup: CDR1 SNHLY, CDR2 FYNNEI. CDR3 sequence: CASRDRGAQFF. The CDR3 region has the DNA TGTGCCAGCAGAGACAGGGGGGCACAGTTCTTC.

The chain has TRBV6-5 and TRBJ1-2, with a weak D call TRBD1 (5 bases). The CDR3 spans 13 residues. From germline, CDR1 is MNHEY and CDR2 SVGAGI. The V end lost 5 bases, the J end lost 4 bases, and 11 bases lay between the germline ends. The CDR3 region has the DNA TGTGCCAGCAGTCCCCCAGGGTCCTATGGCTACACCTTC. Residues: CASSPPGSYGYTF.

The rearrangement joins TRBV14 to TRBJ2-7, with D possibly being TRBD1 (6 bases). The CDR3 is made up of 14 amino acids. The V end was cut by 0 bases, the J end by 6 bases, with 12 bases between. CDR1 and CDR2 (germline): SGHDN, FVKESK. The CDR3, as DNA: TGTGCCAGCAGCCAAGATAACAGGGTGAGCGAGCAGTACTTC. Translation: CASSQDNRVSEQYF.